These T cell receptor beta chains were read from a single sample in a study of blood T cell repertoires in COVID-19. Libraries were prepared by immunoSEQ multiplex PCR; TCRdb keeps only in-frame clonotypes and omits some of them. Of over 100,000 clones listed, over 65% are singletons. The sample consisted of peripheral blood. The receptors derive from an older woman with acute or convalescent COVID-19. The CDR3 runs from the conserved cysteine through the conserved F or W. Clone size is given for some rows only: seen once, a few or many times, or a class if the clone is expanded.

V	length	J	size	CDR3
TRBV6-5	11	TRBJ2-7	large	CASSTRFEQYF
TRBV28	16	TRBJ2-5	-	CASSFHGQGARETQYF
TRBV24-1	14	TRBJ2-3	once	CAIGVSGATDTQYF
TRBV30	12	TRBJ2-5	-	CASLRPPQTQYF
TRBV7-2	15	TRBJ1-1	-	CASRPPGTLNTEAFF
TRBV7-9	15	TRBJ1-5	-	CASTTGGSDNQPQHF
TRBV7-2	13	TRBJ2-1	-	CASSGTRSGEQFF
TRBV3-1/TRBV3-2	15	TRBJ2-6	-	CASSSVWAGANVLTF
TRBV24-1	13	TRBJ1-2	-	CATSDHRGRGYTF
TRBV5-4	12	TRBJ1-1	-	CASRGLGPEAFF
TRBV4-1	16	TRBJ1-2	-	CASSQEHNRRYYGYTF
TRBV7-6	19	TRBJ2-2	-	CASSLPTSGRALNTGELFF
TRBV5-6	15	TRBJ2-1	-	CASSLAGGNYNEQFF
TRBV6-2/TRBV6-3	13	TRBJ2-3	-	CASSYRQSYTQYF
TRBV9	13	TRBJ2-4	-	CASSVGSENIQYF
TRBV12-3/TRBV12-4	12	TRBJ1-5	-	CASSAGSTPQHF
TRBV28	17	TRBJ2-4	-	CASSWAGLAGPGDIQYF
TRBV18	13	TRBJ2-1	-	CASSLAVFNEQFF
TRBV9	15	TRBJ2-7	-	CASSVAGGSSYEQYF
TRBV28	15	TRBJ2-1	-	CASKSGGASYNEQFF
TRBV12-5	14	TRBJ2-4	once	CASGLGQPGDIQYF
TRBV5-6	14	TRBJ1-2	-	CASSTLGRDYGYTF
TRBV19	13	TRBJ2-1	-	CASSMGGSNEQFF
TRBV23-1	19	TRBJ2-2	once	CASSQSAGKSGRAGGELFF
TRBV18	15	TRBJ1-6	-	CASSPMVRENSPLHF
TRBV10-3	15	TRBJ2-7	few	CAISQGQRRTYEQYF
TRBV2	15	TRBJ1-2	-	CASSEATGGRRGYTF
TRBV18	13	TRBJ2-5	-	CASSPNREETQYF
TRBV6-5	14	TRBJ2-1	-	CATKSGVAYNEQFF
TRBV29-1	14	TRBJ1-4	-	CSVPGQGTNEKLFF
TRBV28	14	TRBJ1-4	-	CASSLGARNEKLFF
TRBV5-4	16	TRBJ2-1	-	CASSPGLLSSYNEQFF